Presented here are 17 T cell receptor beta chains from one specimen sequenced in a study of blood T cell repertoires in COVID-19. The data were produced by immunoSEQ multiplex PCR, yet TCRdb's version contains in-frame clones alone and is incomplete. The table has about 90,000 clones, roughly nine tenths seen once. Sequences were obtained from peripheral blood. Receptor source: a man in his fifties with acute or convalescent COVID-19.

The CDR3 DNA reads as TGTGCCACCAGTGATTTGCCACCAGCTGCGGGAGTAAGCACAGATACGCAGTATTTT. This sequence encodes CATSDLPPAAGVSTDTQYF. The V and J genes are TRBV24-1 and TRBJ2-3, with 7 nucleotides matching TRBD2. This CDR3 spans 19 amino acids. Germline CDR1 is KGHDR and CDR2 is SFDVKD. Trimming cost V 0 bases and J 0 bases; bases outside gene matches: 11.

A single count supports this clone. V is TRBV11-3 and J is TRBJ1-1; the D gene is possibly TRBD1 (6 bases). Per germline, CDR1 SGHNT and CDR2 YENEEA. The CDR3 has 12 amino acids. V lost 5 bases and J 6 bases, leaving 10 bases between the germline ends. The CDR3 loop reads CASSPQGPEAFF. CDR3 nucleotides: TGTGCCAGCAGCCCACAGGGACCTGAAGCTTTCTTT.

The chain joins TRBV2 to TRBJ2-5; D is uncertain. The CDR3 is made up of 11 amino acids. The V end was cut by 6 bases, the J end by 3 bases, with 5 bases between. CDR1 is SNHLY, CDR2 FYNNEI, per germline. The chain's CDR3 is CASRVEETQYF. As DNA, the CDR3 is TGTGCCAGCAGAGTAGAAGAGACCCAGTACTTC. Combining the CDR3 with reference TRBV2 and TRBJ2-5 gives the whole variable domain EPEVTQTPSHQVTQMGQEVILRCVPISNHLYFYWYRQILGQKVEFLVSFYNNEISEKSEIFDDQFSVERPDGSNFTLKIRSTKLEDSAMYFCASRVEETQYFGPGTRLLVL.

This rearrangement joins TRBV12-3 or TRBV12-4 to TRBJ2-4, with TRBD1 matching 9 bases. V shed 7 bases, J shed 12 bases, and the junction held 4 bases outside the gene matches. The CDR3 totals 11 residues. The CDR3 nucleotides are TGTGCCAGCACTAAGACAGGGGGTCAGTACTTC. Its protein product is CASTKTGGQYF.

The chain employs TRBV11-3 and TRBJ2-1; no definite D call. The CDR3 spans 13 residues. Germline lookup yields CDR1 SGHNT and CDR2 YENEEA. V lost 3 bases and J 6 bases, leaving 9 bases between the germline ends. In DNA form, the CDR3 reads TGTGCCAGCAGCTTTCGGTTCCCCAATGAGCAGTTCTTC. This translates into CASSFRFPNEQFF.

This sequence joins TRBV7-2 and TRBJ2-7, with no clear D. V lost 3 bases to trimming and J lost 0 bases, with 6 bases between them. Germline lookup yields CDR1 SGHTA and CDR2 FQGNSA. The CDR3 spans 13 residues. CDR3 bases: TGTGCCAGCAGCTTTGGGCCCTCCTACGAGCAGTACTTC. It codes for CASSFGPSYEQYF. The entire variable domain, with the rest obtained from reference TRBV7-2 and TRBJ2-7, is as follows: GAGVSQSPSNKVTEKGKDVELRCDPISGHTALYWYRQSLGQGLEFLIYFQGNSAPDKSGLPSDRFSAERTGGSVSTLTIQRTQQEDSAVYLCASSFGPSYEQYFGPGTRLTVT.

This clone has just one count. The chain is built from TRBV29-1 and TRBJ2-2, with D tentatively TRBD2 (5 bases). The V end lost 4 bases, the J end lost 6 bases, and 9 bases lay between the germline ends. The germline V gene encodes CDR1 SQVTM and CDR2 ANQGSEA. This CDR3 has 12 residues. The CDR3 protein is CSVVRGSGELFF. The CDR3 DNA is TGCAGCGTTGTCCGGGGTTCCGGGGAGCTGTTTTTT.

CDR3 loop: CASSPRQGFQFF. The CDR3 DNA reads TGTGCCAGCAGTCCTAGACAGGGGTTTCAGTTCTTC. The chain combines TRBV12-3 or TRBV12-4 with TRBJ2-1, with 8 positions matching TRBD1. The V and J ends lost 5 bases and 13 bases, in that order; junction bases with no gene match: 7. The CDR3 length is 12 residues.

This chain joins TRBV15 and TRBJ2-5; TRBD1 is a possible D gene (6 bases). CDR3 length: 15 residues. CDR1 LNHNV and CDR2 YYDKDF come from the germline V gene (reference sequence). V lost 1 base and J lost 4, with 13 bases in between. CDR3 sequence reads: CATSRGQGLGETQYF. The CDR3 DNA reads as TGTGCCACCAGCAGAGGTCAGGGGTTGGGAGAGACCCAGTACTTC.

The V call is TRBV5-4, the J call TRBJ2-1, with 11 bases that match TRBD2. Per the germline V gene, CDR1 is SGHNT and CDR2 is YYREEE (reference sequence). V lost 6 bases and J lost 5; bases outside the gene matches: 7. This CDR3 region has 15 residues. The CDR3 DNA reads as TGTGCCAGCAAAATAGCGGGAGGGCCCAACAATGAGCAGTTCTTC. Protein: CASKIAGGPNNEQFF.

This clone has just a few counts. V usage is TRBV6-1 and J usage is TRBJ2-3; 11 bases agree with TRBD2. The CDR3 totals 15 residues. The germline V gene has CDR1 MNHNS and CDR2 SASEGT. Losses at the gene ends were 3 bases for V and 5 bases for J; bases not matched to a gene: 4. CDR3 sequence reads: CASSDSGRALDTQYF. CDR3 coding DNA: TGTGCCAGCAGTGATAGCGGGAGGGCCTTAGATACGCAGTATTTT.

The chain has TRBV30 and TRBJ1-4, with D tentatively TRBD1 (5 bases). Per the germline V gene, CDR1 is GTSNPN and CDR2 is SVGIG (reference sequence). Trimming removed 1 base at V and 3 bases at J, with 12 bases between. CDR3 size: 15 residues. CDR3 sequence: CAWSANRNPNEKLFF. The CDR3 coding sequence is TGTGCCTGGAGTGCGAACAGGAATCCTAATGAAAAACTGTTTTTT.

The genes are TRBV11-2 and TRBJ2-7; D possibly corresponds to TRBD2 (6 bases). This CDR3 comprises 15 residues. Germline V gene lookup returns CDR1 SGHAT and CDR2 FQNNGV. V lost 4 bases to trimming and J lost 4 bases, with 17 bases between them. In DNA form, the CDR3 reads TGTGCCAGCAGCTCCACCCGGGCCGGGGGTTACGAGCAGTACTTC. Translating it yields CASSSTRAGGYEQYF.

The CDR3 protein is CASSLDTYEQYF. The CDR3 coding sequence is TGTGCCAGCAGCCTGGACACCTACGAGCAGTACTTC. The rearrangement joins TRBV7-9 to TRBJ2-7, with D maybe TRBD1 (5 bases). The CDR3 is 12 residues long. V was pared by 5 bases and J by 2 bases, with 7 bases between. Germline CDR1 SEHNR, CDR2 FQNEAQ (reference sequence).

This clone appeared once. DNA for the CDR3: TGTGCCAGCAGTACCCCTGGCGGGAGGCCTAACAATGAGCAGTTCTTC. Protein sequence: CASSTPGGRPNNEQFF. The chain carries TRBV2 and TRBJ2-1; 8 nucleotides match TRBD2. V was clipped by 5 bases and J by 5 bases; unmatched bases: 11. The CDR3 covers 16 residues. Per germline, CDR1 SNHLY and CDR2 FYNNEI.

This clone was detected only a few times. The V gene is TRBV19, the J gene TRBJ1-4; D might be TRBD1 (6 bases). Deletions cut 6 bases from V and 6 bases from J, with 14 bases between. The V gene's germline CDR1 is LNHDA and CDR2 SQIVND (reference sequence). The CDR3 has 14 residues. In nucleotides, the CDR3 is TGTGCCAGTAGAAGGGGGGGGGCTGATGAAAAACTGTTTTTT. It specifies CASRRGGADEKLFF.

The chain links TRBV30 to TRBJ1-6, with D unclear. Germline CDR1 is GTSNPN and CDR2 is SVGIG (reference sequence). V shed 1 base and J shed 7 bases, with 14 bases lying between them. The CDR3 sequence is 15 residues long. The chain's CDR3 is CAWSGEAFNNSPLHF. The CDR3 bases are TGTGCCTGGAGTGGGGAGGCGTTTAACAATTCACCCCTCCACTTT. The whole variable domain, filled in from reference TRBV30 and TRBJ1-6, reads SQTIHQWPATLVQPVGSPLSLECTVEGTSNPNLYWYRQAAGRGLQLLFYSVGIGQISSEVPQNLSASRPQDRQFILSSKKLLLSDSGFYLCAWSGEAFNNSPLHFGNGTRLTVT.